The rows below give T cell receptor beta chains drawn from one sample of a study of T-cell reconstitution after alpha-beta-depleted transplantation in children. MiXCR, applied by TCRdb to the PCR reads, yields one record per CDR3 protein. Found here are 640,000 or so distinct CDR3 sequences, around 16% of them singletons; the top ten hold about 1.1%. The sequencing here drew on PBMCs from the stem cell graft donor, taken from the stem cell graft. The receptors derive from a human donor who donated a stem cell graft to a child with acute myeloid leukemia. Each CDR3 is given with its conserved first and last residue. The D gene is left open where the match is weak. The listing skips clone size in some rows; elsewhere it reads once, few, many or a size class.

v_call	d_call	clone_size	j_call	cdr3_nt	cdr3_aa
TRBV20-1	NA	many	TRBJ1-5	TGCAGTGCTAGAGGAGGGATTAGCAATCAGCCCCAGCATTTT	CSARGGISNQPQHF
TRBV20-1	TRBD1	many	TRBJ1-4	TGCAGTGTCCCGGGCAGGGGGAAAGAAAAACTGTTTTTT	CSVPGRGKEKLFF
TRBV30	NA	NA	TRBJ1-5	TGTGCCTGGAGTGTCTGGGAGAATCAGCCCCAGCATTTT	CAWSVWENQPQHF
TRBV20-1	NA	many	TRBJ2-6	TGCAGTGCAACGAAAGCGGGTTTGGCCTCTGGGGCCAACGTCCTGACTTTC	CSATKAGLASGANVLTF
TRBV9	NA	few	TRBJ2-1	TGTGCCAGCAGCCTTCTGGCGGGGGCGGGGTACAATGAGCAGTTCTTC	CASSLLAGAGYNEQFF
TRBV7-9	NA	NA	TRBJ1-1	TGTGCCAGCAGCCCGGGCTATGGGGACACTGAAGCTTTCTTT	CASSPGYGDTEAFF
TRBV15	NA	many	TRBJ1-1	TGTGCCACCAGCAGAGATCTGAACACTGAAGCTTTCTTT	CATSRDLNTEAFF
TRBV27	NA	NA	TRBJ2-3	TGTGCCAGCAGTTTAATGTGGGACAGCACAGATACGCAGTATTTT	CASSLMWDSTDTQYF
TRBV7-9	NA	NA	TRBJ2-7	TGTGCCAGCAGCCGAATGACGGGGGACCTCTACGAGCAGTACTTC	CASSRMTGDLYEQYF
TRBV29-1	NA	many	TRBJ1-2	TGCAGCGTTGTGAGCAGAGAAGCTAACTATGGCTACACCTTC	CSVVSREANYGYTF
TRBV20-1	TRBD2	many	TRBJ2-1	TGCAGTGCTAGAGATCCTGGACTAGCGGGGTTCGCCTCCTACAATGAGCAGTTCTTC	CSARDPGLAGFASYNEQFF
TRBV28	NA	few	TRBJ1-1	TGTGCCAGCAGTGACCAGAGGAACACTGAAGCTTTCTTT	CASSDQRNTEAFF
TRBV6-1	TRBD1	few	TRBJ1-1	TGTGCCAGCAGATTCGGACAGGGGGCCACTGAAGCTTTCTTT	CASRFGQGATEAFF
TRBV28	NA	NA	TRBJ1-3	TGTGCCAGCAGTCCCTGGGGCTCTGGAAACACCATATATTTT	CASSPWGSGNTIYF
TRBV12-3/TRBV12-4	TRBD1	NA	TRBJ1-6	TGTGCCAGCAGTGGGGGACAGGGGGCGTTTGGGGCCTATAATTCACCCCTCCACTTT	CASSGGQGAFGAYNSPLHF
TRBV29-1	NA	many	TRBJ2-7	TGCAGCGTTGTTGAGGGCTACGAGCAGTACTTC	CSVVEGYEQYF
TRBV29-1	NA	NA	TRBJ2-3	TGCAGCGTTTTCTACACAGATACGCAGTATTTT	CSVFYTDTQYF
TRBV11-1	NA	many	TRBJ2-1	TGTGCCAGCAGCTTAGCCTCCGGTGGCAGGGAGATCCACAATGAGCAGTTCTTC	CASSLASGGREIHNEQFF
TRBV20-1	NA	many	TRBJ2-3	TGCAGTGCTAGAATCGCGGGGGAGGGGGGTACGCAGTATTTT	CSARIAGEGGTQYF
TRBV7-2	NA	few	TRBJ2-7	TGTGCCAGCAGCTTGACTGCCTGGTACTCCTACGAGCAGTACTTC	CASSLTAWYSYEQYF
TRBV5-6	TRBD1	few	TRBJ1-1	TGTGCCAGCAGCCCCCGGGACAGGAACACTGAAGCTTTCTTT	CASSPRDRNTEAFF
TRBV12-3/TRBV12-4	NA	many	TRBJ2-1	TGTGCCAGCAGTTTCGGGCTTAATGAGCAGTTCTTC	CASSFGLNEQFF
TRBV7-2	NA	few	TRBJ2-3	TGTGCCAGCAGCTTAAAGGGGGGGGGCACAGATACGCAGTATTTT	CASSLKGGGTDTQYF
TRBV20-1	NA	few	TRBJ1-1	TGCAGTGCTACCAAACCCACGGGTGCGGGAGCTTTCTTT	CSATKPTGAGAFF
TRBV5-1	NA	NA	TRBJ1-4	TGCGCCAGCAGGGAGGGATCAAAAGAAAAACTGTTTTTT	CASREGSKEKLFF
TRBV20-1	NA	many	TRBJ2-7	TGCAGTGCTCGTACCGTAAGGGGAATATTTTTTTACGAGCAGTACTTC	CSARTVRGIFFYEQYF
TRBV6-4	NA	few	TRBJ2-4	TGTGCCAGCAGTGACGTGGGCCCCCGATTAGCCAAAAACATTCAGTACTTC	CASSDVGPRLAKNIQYF
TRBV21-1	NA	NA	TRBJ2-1	TGTGCCAGCAGCAAAGTCCCCAAAGGCGATGAGCAGTTCTTC	CASSKVPKGDEQFF
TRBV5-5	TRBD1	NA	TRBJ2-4	TGTGCCAGCATCCCGGACAGGACACCCAAAAACATTCAGTACTTC	CASIPDRTPKNIQYF
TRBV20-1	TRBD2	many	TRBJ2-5	TGCAGTGCTCCTCCTCCTAGCGGGCAAGAGACCCAGTACTTC	CSAPPPSGQETQYF
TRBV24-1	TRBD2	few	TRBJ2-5	TGTGCCACGGGACTAGGAGAGACCCAGTACTTC	CATGLGETQYF
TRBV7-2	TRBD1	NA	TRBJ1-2	TGTGCCAGCAGCTTAGGCCACGGGACAGGGAGTGGCTACACCTTC	CASSLGHGTGSGYTF
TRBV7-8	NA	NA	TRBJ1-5	TGTGCCAGCAGCTTGGTCGAGGGCTCTCAGCCCCAGCATTTT	CASSLVEGSQPQHF
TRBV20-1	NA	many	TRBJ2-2	TGCAGTGCTAGGGATGGGGGAAACACCGGGGAGCTGTTTTTT	CSARDGGNTGELFF
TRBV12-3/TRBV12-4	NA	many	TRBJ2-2	TGTGCCAGCATCGGGTCGCACACCGGGGAGCTGTTTTTT	CASIGSHTGELFF
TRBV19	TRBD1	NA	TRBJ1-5	TGTGCCAGTAGTATGACAGGGGAGTATCAGCCCCAGCATTTT	CASSMTGEYQPQHF
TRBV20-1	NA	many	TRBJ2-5	TGCAGTGCTAGAGAGTTTCCCGTTGGGGGTTCCCAAGAGACCCAGTACTTC	CSAREFPVGGSQETQYF
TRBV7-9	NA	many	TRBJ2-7	TGTGCCAGCAGCTTTATCAGATCCTACGAGCAGTACTTC	CASSFIRSYEQYF
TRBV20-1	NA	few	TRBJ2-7	TGCAGTGCTATTGGGGCAGGGGAATCCAACGAGCAGTACTTC	CSAIGAGESNEQYF
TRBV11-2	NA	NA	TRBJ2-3	TGTGCCAGCAGCTTAGATGGCGGGGGCTGGGAAGATACGCAGTATTTT	CASSLDGGGWEDTQYF
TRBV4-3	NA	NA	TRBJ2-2	TGCGCCAGCAGCCAACGGGGGTACACCGGGGAGCTGTTTTTT	CASSQRGYTGELFF
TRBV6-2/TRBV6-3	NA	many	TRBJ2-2	TGTGCCAGCAGTCTTGATCATAACACCGGGGAGCTGTTTTTT	CASSLDHNTGELFF
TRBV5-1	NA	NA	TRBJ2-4	TGCGCCAGCAGCTTGAATGGGGGCCAAAACATTCAGTACTTC	CASSLNGGQNIQYF
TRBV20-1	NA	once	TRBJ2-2	TGCAGTGCTAGAGATGTGGGGGGCCCTGAAGCCGGGGAGCTGTTTTTT	CSARDVGGPEAGELFF
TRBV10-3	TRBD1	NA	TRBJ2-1	TGTGCCATCAGTGAGTCTGACAGGGCGACTTACAATGAGCAGTTCTTC	CAISESDRATYNEQFF
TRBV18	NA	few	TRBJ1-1	TGTGCCAGCTCACCACAAGGCAGGACAGCTTTCTTT	CASSPQGRTAFF
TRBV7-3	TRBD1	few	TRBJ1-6	TGTGCCAGCAGCTCACAGGGGGGCGATTCACCCCTCCACTTT	CASSSQGGDSPLHF
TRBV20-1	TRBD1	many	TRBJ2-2	TGCAGTGTTAACTCGGGACAGCCGAACACCGGGGAGCTGTTTTTT	CSVNSGQPNTGELFF